This section outlines one T cell receptor beta chain sequence together with its context. From blood CD8+ and CD4+ T cells, the TCR beta chain was sequenced. The multiple sclerosis control group was made up of treatment-naive patients with stable or active relapsing-remitting disease. Trimming took 0 bases from V and 9 from J; bases not matched to a gene: 2. CDR3 length: 14 amino acids. The V gene's germline CDR1 is LNHNV and CDR2 YYDKDF (reference sequence). A quantity of about 0.5 to 1 ug RNA underwent reverse transcription using random hexamers. TCRdb re-called the immunoSEQ multiplex PCR reads with MiXCR, one entry per CDR3 protein. In the table there are 70,000 or so distinct CDR3 sequences, less than 95% of which are singletons. These data originate in a study of CD8 T cells in Susac syndrome.

Sequences were obtained from CD8+ T cells from PBMCs. This sequence was found in a human donor with multiple sclerosis. This chain links TRBV15 with TRBJ1-4, with 9 bases fitting TRBD1. In nucleotides, the CDR3 is TGTGCCACCAGCAGAGAGGGGACAGGGCAAAAACTGTTTTTT. The encoded protein is CATSREGTGQKLFF. The full variable domain, its missing parts supplied by reference TRBV15 and TRBJ1-4, is DAMVIQNPRYQVTQFGKPVTLSCSQTLNHNVMYWYQQKSSQAPKLLFHYYDKDFNNEADTPDNFQSRRPNTSFCFLDIRSPGLGDTAMYLCATSREGTGQKLFFGSGTQLSVL.